This is a list of T cell receptor beta chains from one sample in a study of blood T cell repertoires in COVID-19. TCRdb's copy holds only in-frame clones and misses some; the assay was immunoSEQ multiplex PCR. Altogether 110,000 to 150,000 clones are present, under 85% being singletons, with the ten largest covering approximately 9%. What was sequenced was peripheral blood. These receptors were obtained from a woman of 80 years or more in a cohort sampled during active or convalescent COVID-19. The CDR3 runs from the conserved cysteine through the conserved F or W. Fields, in order: J gene, D gene, clone size, V gene, CDR3 DNA, CDR3 protein. A D gene is named only where the DNA matches it firmly. For some rows the clone size is stated as once, few or many, or as a class when expanded; others skip it.

TRBJ2-5	TRBD2	once	TRBV28	TGTGCCAGCACCGAACTAGCGGGGTCTGAGACCCAGTACTTC	CASTELAGSETQYF
TRBJ1-5	TRBD1	few	TRBV24-1	TGTGCCACCAGTGAACCGGGACAGGGGGATCAGCCCCAGCATTTT	CATSEPGQGDQPQHF
TRBJ1-1	TRBD1	-	TRBV30	TGTGCCTGGGGCCCGAACGACAGGGGCCCTGAAGCTTTCTTT	CAWGPNDRGPEAFF
TRBJ2-1	TRBD1	-	TRBV6-5	TGTGCCAGCAGACAGGGGGACAGGGCGGGTGAGCAGTTCTTC	CASRQGDRAGEQFF
TRBJ1-1	-	-	TRBV7-9	TGTGCCAGCAGCCGCGCCCTAGGAGGTCGGGGGGCTTTCTTT	CASSRALGGRGAFF
TRBJ2-6	TRBD2	-	TRBV19	TGTGCCAGTAGTATTGGGCTAGCGGGGGGATTTAGCTCTGGGGCCAACGTCCTGACTTTC	CASSIGLAGGFSSGANVLTF
TRBJ2-5	-	-	TRBV12-3/TRBV12-4	TGTGCCAGCAGTTTACAGTACCAAGAGACCCAGTACTTC	CASSLQYQETQYF
TRBJ2-2	-	-	TRBV5-4	TGTGCCAGCAGCTTGGCACAGGGGAACACCGGGGAGCTGTTTTTT	CASSLAQGNTGELFF
TRBJ1-2	TRBD1	-	TRBV2	TGTGCCAGCAGCCTACAGGGGATTGGTTATGGCTACACCTTC	CASSLQGIGYGYTF
TRBJ1-2	-	-	TRBV25-1	TGTGCCAGCAGTCTGTCAGGGCCAGGGGGCTACACCTTC	CASSLSGPGGYTF
TRBJ2-1	TRBD1	-	TRBV5-1	TGCGCCAGCAGCCGCCTACAGGGGACCTCCTACAATGAGCAGTTCTTC	CASSRLQGTSYNEQFF
TRBJ1-1	TRBD1	once	TRBV14	TGTGCCAGCAGCCACCACCAGGGGGCTTGGTACACTGAAGCTTTCTTT	CASSHHQGAWYTEAFF
TRBJ1-5	TRBD1	-	TRBV5-1	TGCGCCAGCAGCTTGGAAGGGGGCCATCAGCCCCAGCATTTT	CASSLEGGHQPQHF
TRBJ2-7	TRBD1	-	TRBV5-4	TGTGCCAGCAGCCTTCGACAGGGCTCCGGCGAGCAGTACTTC	CASSLRQGSGEQYF
TRBJ2-4	-	-	TRBV3-1/TRBV3-2	TGTGCCAGCAGCCAAGGTGCGGTAATTCAGTACTTC	CASSQGAVIQYF
TRBJ2-1	-	-	TRBV6-1	TGTGCCAGCAGTGATGACAGTAAGAATTCTGGCTCCTACAATGAGCAGTTCTTC	CASSDDSKNSGSYNEQFF
TRBJ2-3	TRBD1	-	TRBV5-4	TGTGCCAGCAGCCCGGGACAGGAGTTGGGAGATACGCAGTATTTT	CASSPGQELGDTQYF
TRBJ2-1	-	-	TRBV4-1	TGCGCCAGCAGCCAGGGACTCAGCTCCTACAATGAGCAGTTCTTC	CASSQGLSSYNEQFF
TRBJ1-1	TRBD1	-	TRBV27	TGTGCCAGCAGTTTGGGGGGACAGACATACACTGAAGCTTTCTTT	CASSLGGQTYTEAFF
TRBJ2-5	-	-	TRBV3-1/TRBV3-2	TGTGCCAGCAGCCAAGATTGGGCCCAAGAGACCCAGTACTTC	CASSQDWAQETQYF
TRBJ2-7	-	-	TRBV5-6	TGTGCCAGCAGCCTGGGGCTGGGGAGCATTTCCTACGAGCAGTACTTC	CASSLGLGSISYEQYF
TRBJ2-1	TRBD1	-	TRBV10-3	TGTGCCATGAGTGACAGGGGGAATCGGAATGAGCAGTTCTTC	CAMSDRGNRNEQFF
TRBJ2-5	-	once	TRBV3-1/TRBV3-2	TGTGCCAGCAGCCAAGATCCCGCAAGGAGGGAGACCCAGTACTTC	CASSQDPARRETQYF
TRBJ1-2	-	-	TRBV19	TGTGCCAGTACCCCTAGGAACATGCAAGGCTACACCTTC	CASTPRNMQGYTF
TRBJ2-1	-	few	TRBV3-1/TRBV3-2	TGTGCCAGCAGCCAAGATCAGCCCAAGCGTTCAATTGAGCAGTTCTTC	CASSQDQPKRSIEQFF
TRBJ2-5	TRBD2	-	TRBV7-2	TGTGCCAGCAGCTTAGCTAGCGGGGGCGGGTTGGAGACCCAGTACTTC	CASSLASGGGLETQYF
TRBJ1-1	TRBD1	-	TRBV5-5	TGTGCCAGCAGCTTGGAGGGACAGGGTTTCTTT	CASSLEGQGFF
TRBJ2-3	-	-	TRBV4-2	TGTGCCAGCAGCCAAGATCTAAGTTCCGCTAGCACAGATACGCAGTATTTT	CASSQDLSSASTDTQYF
TRBJ2-7	-	-	TRBV2	TGTGCCAGCAGTGAGGGAACTAGCTACTACGAGCAGTACTTC	CASSEGTSYYEQYF
TRBJ1-3	TRBD1	-	TRBV5-1	TGCGCCAGCAGCTTCGACAGGGGCTCTGGAAACACCATATATTTT	CASSFDRGSGNTIYF
TRBJ2-5	TRBD2	-	TRBV3-1/TRBV3-2	TGTGCCAGCAGCCAGATGGGGAGGGTGAGAGAGACCCAGTACTTC	CASSQMGRVRETQYF
TRBJ1-6	-	-	TRBV4-3	TGCGCCAGCAGCCAAGATCCATGGAGCCAGAATTCACCCCTCCACTTT	CASSQDPWSQNSPLHF
TRBJ1-2	-	-	TRBV7-8	TGTGCCAGCAGCTTACTTACGCGGGGGGGCTATGGCTACACCTTC	CASSLLTRGGYGYTF
TRBJ1-6	TRBD1	-	TRBV6-2/TRBV6-3	TGTGCCAGCAGTACTGAGACAGGGGGAAATTCACCCCTCCACTTT	CASSTETGGNSPLHF
TRBJ2-5	TRBD1	-	TRBV5-1	TGCGCCAGCAGCTTGGGCCTCTTCCCGGGACAGGGACAAGAGACCCAGTACTTC	CASSLGLFPGQGQETQYF
TRBJ2-1	TRBD2	-	TRBV4-1	TGCGCCAGCAGCCAACCGGGACTAGCGGGGGGGGACAATGAGCAGTTCTTC	CASSQPGLAGGDNEQFF
TRBJ1-3	-	-	TRBV5-1	TGCGCCAGCAGCTTGGCGCCAGGGTTTGGAAACACCATATATTTT	CASSLAPGFGNTIYF
TRBJ2-1	TRBD2	-	TRBV7-2	TGTGCCAGCAGCTTAGTGGGCGGGGGGGCCTACAATGAGCAGTTCTTC	CASSLVGGGAYNEQFF
TRBJ2-2	-	-	TRBV5-1	TGCGCCAGCAGCTTGGTCGGGGGGCCTTCGACCGGGGAGCTGTTTTTT	CASSLVGGPSTGELFF
TRBJ2-7	TRBD1	few	TRBV27	TGTGCCAGCGAAGACAGGGTTTACGAGCAGTACTTC	CASEDRVYEQYF
TRBJ1-3	-	-	TRBV5-1	TGCGCCAGCAGTCCCATCTCTGGAAACACCATATATTTT	CASSPISGNTIYF
TRBJ2-2	TRBD2	-	TRBV15	TGTGCCACCAGCAGAGATTCACTAGCGGGGGGGCCATACACCGGGGAGCTGTTTTTT	CATSRDSLAGGPYTGELFF
TRBJ1-4	-	few	TRBV5-1	TGCGCCAGCAGCTTGGAGGGCAGGGCCCATGAAAAACTGTTTTTT	CASSLEGRAHEKLFF
TRBJ1-1	-	-	TRBV4-1	TGCGCCAGCAGCCCGCGGACAGAAACTGAAGCTTTCTTT	CASSPRTETEAFF
TRBJ1-2	-	-	TRBV6-5	TGTGCCAGCAGTTACCAGAGGGACAACCCTAACTATGGCTACACCTTC	CASSYQRDNPNYGYTF
TRBJ1-1	-	-	TRBV3-1/TRBV3-2	TGTGCCAGCAGCCGCTACAACACTGAAGCTTTCTTT	CASSRYNTEAFF
TRBJ2-7	TRBD1	-	TRBV7-2	TGTGCCAGCAGCCTCACAGGGGTCTCCTACGAGCAGTACTTC	CASSLTGVSYEQYF
TRBJ1-3	-	-	TRBV4-1	TGCGCCAGCAGCCAAGATGGGCCAGCCTCTGGAAACACCATATATTTT	CASSQDGPASGNTIYF
TRBJ1-6	TRBD1	-	TRBV3-1/TRBV3-2	TGTGCCAGCAGCCAAGGGGTGGTAGGGGGCGGATCACCCCTCCACTTT	CASSQGVVGGGSPLHF
TRBJ1-4	-	-	TRBV19	TGTGCCAGTAGTTCGACGGCGGCAGGGGTAGAAAAACTGTTTTTT	CASSSTAAGVEKLFF
TRBJ1-3	-	-	TRBV15	TGTGCCACCAGCACCCCCGCGGGGATCTCTGGAAACACCATATATTTT	CATSTPAGISGNTIYF
TRBJ2-1	-	-	TRBV19	TGTGCCAGTAGTACCCTAATTAGCAGCAGCTCCTACAATGAGCAGTTCTTC	CASSTLISSSSYNEQFF
TRBJ2-3	TRBD2	-	TRBV7-3	TGTGCCAGCAGCTTAAGGGGGACTAGCGGGATCGCGGGCGATACGCAGTATTTT	CASSLRGTSGIAGDTQYF